The rows below give T cell receptor beta chains drawn from one sample of a study of cytomegalovirus exposure and HLA in healthy donors. Data came from immunoSEQ multiplex PCR; TCRdb stores just in-frame clones and leaves some out. The table shows 100,000 to 150,000 clones, with over 65% occurring only once. The sequenced material came from PBMCs. The receptors were gathered from a man between 18 and 35 years old in good health and CMV-seropositive. Both conserved end residues are part of each CDR3. D genes are given only for firm matches.

CDR3nt: TGTGCCAGCGTAGACAGCCCCAATCAGCCCCAGCATTTT
CDR3aa: CASVDSPNQPQHF
v_gene: TRBV2
j_gene: TRBJ1-5
d_gene: NA

CDR3nt: TGTGCCTGGAGTGCCCCGGACAGGGGCGACACTGAAGCTTTCTTT
CDR3aa: CAWSAPDRGDTEAFF
v_gene: TRBV30
j_gene: TRBJ1-1
d_gene: TRBD1

CDR3nt: TGTGCCAGCAGCCAAGGGCAGGAGGGCTCCAGGTCCACCCTCCACTTT
CDR3aa: CASSQGQEGSRSTLHF
v_gene: TRBV4-2
j_gene: TRBJ1-6
d_gene: NA

CDR3nt: TGTGCCAGCAGCTTAATAGCGGGGAGCTCCTACGAGCAGTACTTC
CDR3aa: CASSLIAGSSYEQYF
v_gene: TRBV7-3
j_gene: TRBJ2-7
d_gene: TRBD2

CDR3nt: TGTGCCAGCAGCGTGACAGAAGGAAAGACTGGAAACACCATATATTTT
CDR3aa: CASSVTEGKTGNTIYF
v_gene: TRBV9
j_gene: TRBJ1-3
d_gene: NA

CDR3nt: TGTGCCAGCAGACGACAGGTCCACTCCTACAATGAGCAGTTCTTC
CDR3aa: CASRRQVHSYNEQFF
v_gene: TRBV2
j_gene: TRBJ2-1
d_gene: NA

CDR3nt: TGTGCCAGCAGCCCTGTGACATCCGTAGCGATTCGTAGCACAGATACGCAGTATTTT
CDR3aa: CASSPVTSVAIRSTDTQYF
v_gene: TRBV9
j_gene: TRBJ2-3
d_gene: NA

CDR3nt: TGTACGACCGGGACAGGGTTAACAGATACGCAGTATTTT
CDR3aa: CTTGTGLTDTQYF
v_gene: TRBV11-2
j_gene: TRBJ2-3
d_gene: TRBD1

CDR3nt: TGTGCCAGCAGTCCTCAGGGTGCCGGGGAGCTGTTTTTT
CDR3aa: CASSPQGAGELFF
v_gene: TRBV7-7
j_gene: TRBJ2-2
d_gene: NA

CDR3nt: TGTGCCAGCAGTGATATTGCGAGGGCGGTGACGTCGGAGACCCAGTACTTC
CDR3aa: CASSDIARAVTSETQYF
v_gene: TRBV25-1
j_gene: TRBJ2-5
d_gene: NA